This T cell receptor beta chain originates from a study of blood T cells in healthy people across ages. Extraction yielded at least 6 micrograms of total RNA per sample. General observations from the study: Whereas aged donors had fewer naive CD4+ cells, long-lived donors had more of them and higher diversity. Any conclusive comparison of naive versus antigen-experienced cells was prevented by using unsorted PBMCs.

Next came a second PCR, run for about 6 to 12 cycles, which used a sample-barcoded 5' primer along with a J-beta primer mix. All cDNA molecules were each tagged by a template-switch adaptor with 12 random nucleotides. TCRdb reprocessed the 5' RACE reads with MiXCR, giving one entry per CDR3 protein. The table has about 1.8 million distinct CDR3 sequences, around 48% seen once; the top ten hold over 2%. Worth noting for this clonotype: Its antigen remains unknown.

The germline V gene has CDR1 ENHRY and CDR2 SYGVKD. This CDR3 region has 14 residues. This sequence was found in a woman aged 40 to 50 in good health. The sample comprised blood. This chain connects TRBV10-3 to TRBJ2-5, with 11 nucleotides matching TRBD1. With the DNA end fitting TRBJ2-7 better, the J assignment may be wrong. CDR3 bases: TGTGCCATCAGTTTTTCGGGACAGGGGGACGAGCAGTACTTC. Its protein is CAISFSGQGDEQYF.